This note documents a single T cell receptor (beta chain) sequence. The antigen is not known. Germline loops: CDR1 SGHTA, CDR2 FQGTGA. V was clipped by 4 bases and J by 8 bases, with 14 bases between them. This CDR3 contains 13 residues. This specimen comes from a study of T cell repertoires in cytomegalovirus infection. Study-wide background: It was the public TCR beta signatures that indicated both CMV infection and matching HLA type.

TCRdb ran MiXCR on the reads and lists one entry per CDR3 protein. The table lists 600,000 to 800,000 distinct CDR3 sequences, roughly 26% of them singletons. Study-wide results and caveats: Cumulated frequencies of public TCR beta families served to identify carriers of CMV plus the relevant HLA. CMV-specific TCR beta clonotypes restricted by HLA-C dominated the ex vivo response.

What was sequenced was CD8+ T cells from PBMCs. The sequence was collected from a human donor in good health (CMV status not recorded). Some clones in this sample may be carry-over from other donors' samples. This chain joins TRBV7-3 and TRBJ1-1, with a weak D call TRBD1 (6 bases). The CDR3 DNA sequence: TGTGCCAGCAGCTCCGGGAGGGGGAGCGAAGCTTTCTTT. It translates to CASSSGRGSEAFF.